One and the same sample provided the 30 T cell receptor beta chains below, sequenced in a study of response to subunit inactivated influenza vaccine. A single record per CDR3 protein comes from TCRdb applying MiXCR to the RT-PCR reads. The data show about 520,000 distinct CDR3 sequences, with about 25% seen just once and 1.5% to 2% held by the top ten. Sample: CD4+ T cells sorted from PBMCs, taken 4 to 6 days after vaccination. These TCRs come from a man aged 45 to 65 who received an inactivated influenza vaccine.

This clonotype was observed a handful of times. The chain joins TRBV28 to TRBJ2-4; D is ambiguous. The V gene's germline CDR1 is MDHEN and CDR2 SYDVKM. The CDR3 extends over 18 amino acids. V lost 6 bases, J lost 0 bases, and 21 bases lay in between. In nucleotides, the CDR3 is TGTGCCAGCAGCTTTCTCACCCTTCGAGTACTAGCCAAAAACATTCAGTACTTC. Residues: CASSFLTLRVLAKNIQYF.

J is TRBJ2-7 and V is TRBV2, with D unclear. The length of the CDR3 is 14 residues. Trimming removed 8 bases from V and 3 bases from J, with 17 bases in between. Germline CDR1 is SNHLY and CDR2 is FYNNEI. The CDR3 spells CASVGWNRVYEQYF. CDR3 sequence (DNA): TGTGCCAGCGTGGGGTGGAATCGGGTCTACGAGCAGTACTTC.

CDR3 DNA sequence: TGTGCCAGCAGTTACCCCGTCTTCGGGGCTGGGGATGAGACCCAGTACTTC. It encodes CASSYPVFGAGDETQYF. The chain is built from TRBV6-5 and TRBJ2-5; D may be TRBD1 or TRBD2 (5 bases each). The V end was cut by 2 bases, the J end by 5 bases, with 21 bases between. CDR1 is MNHEY and CDR2 is SVGAGI in the germline V gene. The CDR3 is 17 residues long.

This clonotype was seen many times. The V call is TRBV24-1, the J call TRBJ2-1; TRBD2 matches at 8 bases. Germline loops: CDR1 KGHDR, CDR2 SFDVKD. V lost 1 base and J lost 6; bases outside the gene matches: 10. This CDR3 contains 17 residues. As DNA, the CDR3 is TGTGCCACCAGTGATTTTTCGGGTCGCGGGGGGCTCAATGAGCAGTTCTTC. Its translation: CATSDFSGRGGLNEQFF.

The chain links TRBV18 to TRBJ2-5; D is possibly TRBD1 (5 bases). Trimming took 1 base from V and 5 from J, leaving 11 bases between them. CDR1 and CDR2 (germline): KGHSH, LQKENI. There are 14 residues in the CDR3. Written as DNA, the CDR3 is TGTGCCAGCTCACCACTAGCAGGGCGGGAGACCCAGTACTTC. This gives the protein CASSPLAGRETQYF.

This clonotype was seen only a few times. The CDR3 DNA reads TGCAGTGCTAGAGTGGCTATACTTGAGACCCAGTACTTC. Amino acids: CSARVAILETQYF. The chain recombines TRBV20-1 with TRBJ2-5; no definite D call. In germline, CDR1 is DFQATT, CDR2 SNEGSKA (reference sequence). Trimming shortened V by 1 base and J by 5 bases, and 11 bases separated the two germline ends. This CDR3 contains 13 residues.

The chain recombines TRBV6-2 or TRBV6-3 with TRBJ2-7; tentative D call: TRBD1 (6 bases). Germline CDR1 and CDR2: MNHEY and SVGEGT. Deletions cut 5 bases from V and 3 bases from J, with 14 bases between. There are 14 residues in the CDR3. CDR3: CASSPQGRNYEQYF. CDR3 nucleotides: TGTGCCAGCAGTCCACAGGGTCGGAACTACGAGCAGTACTTC.

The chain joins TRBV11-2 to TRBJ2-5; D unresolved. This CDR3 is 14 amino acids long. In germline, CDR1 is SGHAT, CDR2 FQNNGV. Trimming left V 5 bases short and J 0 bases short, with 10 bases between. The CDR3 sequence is CASSRQWDQETQYF. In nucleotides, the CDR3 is TGTGCCAGCAGCCGCCAATGGGACCAAGAGACCCAGTACTTC.

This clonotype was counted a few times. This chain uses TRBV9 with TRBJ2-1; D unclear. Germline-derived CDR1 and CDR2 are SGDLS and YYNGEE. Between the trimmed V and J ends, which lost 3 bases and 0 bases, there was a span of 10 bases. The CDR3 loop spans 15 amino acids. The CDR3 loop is CASSAQPSSYNEQFF. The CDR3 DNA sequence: TGTGCCAGCAGCGCTCAGCCGAGCTCCTACAATGAGCAGTTCTTC.

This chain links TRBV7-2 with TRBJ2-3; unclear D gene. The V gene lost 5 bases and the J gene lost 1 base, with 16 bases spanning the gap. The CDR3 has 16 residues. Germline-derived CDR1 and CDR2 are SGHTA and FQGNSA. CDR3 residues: CASSHQRTLGTDTQYF. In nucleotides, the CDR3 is TGTGCCAGCAGCCACCAAAGGACCCTCGGCACAGATACGCAGTATTTT.

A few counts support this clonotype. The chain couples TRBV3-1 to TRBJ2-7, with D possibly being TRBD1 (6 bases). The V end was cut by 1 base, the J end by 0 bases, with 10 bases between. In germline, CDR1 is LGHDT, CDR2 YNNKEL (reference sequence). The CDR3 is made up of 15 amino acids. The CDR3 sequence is CASSQVQGSSYEQYF. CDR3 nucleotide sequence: TGTGCCAGCAGCCAAGTTCAGGGGAGCTCCTACGAGCAGTACTTC.

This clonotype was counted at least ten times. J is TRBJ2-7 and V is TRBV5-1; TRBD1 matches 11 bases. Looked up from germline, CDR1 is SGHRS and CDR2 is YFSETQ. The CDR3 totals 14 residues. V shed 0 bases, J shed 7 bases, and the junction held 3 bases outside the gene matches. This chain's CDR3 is CASSLGTGGWEQYF. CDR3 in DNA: TGCGCCAGCAGCTTGGGGACAGGGGGCTGGGAGCAGTACTTC.

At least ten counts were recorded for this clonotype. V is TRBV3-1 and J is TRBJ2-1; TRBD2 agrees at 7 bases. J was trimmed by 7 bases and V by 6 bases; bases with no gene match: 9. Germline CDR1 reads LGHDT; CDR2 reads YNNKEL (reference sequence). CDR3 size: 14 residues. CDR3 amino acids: CASSPGLKRNEQFF. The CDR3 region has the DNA TGTGCCAGCAGTCCGGGACTAAAGAGGAATGAGCAGTTCTTC.

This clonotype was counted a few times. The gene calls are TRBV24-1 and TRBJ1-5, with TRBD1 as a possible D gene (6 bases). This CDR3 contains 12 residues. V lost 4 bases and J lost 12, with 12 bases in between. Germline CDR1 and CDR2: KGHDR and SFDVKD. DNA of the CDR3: TGTGCCACCAGTGACTACCGACAGGTCCAGCATTTT. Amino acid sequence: CATSDYRQVQHF.

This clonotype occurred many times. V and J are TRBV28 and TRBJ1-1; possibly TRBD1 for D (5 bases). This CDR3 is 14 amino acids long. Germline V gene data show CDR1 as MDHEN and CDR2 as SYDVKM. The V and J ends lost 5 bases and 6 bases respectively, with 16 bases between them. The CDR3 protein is CASSPLGGSPEAFF. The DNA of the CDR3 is TGTGCCAGCAGTCCCCTTGGGGGGAGCCCTGAAGCTTTCTTT.

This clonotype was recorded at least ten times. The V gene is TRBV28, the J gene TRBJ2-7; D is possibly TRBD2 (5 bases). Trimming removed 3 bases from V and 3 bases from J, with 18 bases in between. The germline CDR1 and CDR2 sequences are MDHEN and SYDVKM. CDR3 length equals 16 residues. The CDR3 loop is CASSFASSGVIYEQYF. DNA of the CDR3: TGTGCCAGCAGTTTCGCCTCCAGCGGTGTGATCTACGAGCAGTACTTC. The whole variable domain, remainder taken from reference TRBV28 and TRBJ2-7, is DVKVTQSSRYLVKRTGEKVFLECVQDMDHENMFWYRQDPGLGLRLIYFSYDVKMKEKGDIPEGYSVSREKKERFSLILESASTNQTSMYLCASSFASSGVIYEQYFGPGTRLTVT.

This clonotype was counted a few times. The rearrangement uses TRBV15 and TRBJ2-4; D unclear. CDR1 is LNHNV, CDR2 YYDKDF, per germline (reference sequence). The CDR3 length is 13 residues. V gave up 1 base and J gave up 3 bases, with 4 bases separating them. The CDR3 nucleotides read TGTGCCACCAGCAGAGGCAGCAAAAACATTCAGTACTTC. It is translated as CATSRGSKNIQYF.

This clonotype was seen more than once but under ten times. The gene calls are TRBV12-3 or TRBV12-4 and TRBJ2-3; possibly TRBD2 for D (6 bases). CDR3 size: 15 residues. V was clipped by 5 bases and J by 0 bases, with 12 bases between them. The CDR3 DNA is TGTGCCAGCAGTAGGGGACTTGTTAGCACAGATACGCAGTATTTT. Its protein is CASSRGLVSTDTQYF.

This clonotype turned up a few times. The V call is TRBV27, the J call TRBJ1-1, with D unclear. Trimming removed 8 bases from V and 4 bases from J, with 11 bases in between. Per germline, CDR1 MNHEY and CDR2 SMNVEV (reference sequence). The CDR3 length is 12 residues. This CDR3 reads CASRTPGTEAFF. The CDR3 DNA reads TGTGCCAGCCGAACCCCGGGCACTGAAGCTTTCTTT.

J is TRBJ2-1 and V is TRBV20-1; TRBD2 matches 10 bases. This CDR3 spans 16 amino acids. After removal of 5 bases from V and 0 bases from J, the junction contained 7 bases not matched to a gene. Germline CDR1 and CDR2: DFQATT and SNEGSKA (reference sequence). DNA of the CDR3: TGCAGTGCTGCGCAAGCGGGGGGGAGCTCCTACAATGAGCAGTTCTTC. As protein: CSAAQAGGSSYNEQFF.

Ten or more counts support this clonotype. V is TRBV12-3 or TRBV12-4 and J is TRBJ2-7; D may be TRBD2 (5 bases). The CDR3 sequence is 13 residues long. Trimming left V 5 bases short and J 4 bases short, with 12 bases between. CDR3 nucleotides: TGTGCCAGCAGTCCCGGGATCAGGTACGAGCAGTACTTC. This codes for CASSPGIRYEQYF.

The CDR3 bases are TGTGCCAGCAGTTTATTGGGGACACCCTACGAGCAGTACTTC. Protein: CASSLLGTPYEQYF. This chain uses TRBV12-3 or TRBV12-4 with TRBJ2-7; a possible D gene is TRBD1 (6 bases). The V and J ends lost 2 bases and 2 bases respectively, with 10 bases between them. CDR3 length: 14 residues.

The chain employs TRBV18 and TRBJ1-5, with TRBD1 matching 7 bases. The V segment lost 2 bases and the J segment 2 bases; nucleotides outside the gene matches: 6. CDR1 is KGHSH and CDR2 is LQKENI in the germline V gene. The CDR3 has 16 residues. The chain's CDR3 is CASSPVQGVGNQPQHF. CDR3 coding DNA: TGTGCCAGCTCACCAGTCCAGGGGGTGGGCAATCAGCCCCAGCATTTT.

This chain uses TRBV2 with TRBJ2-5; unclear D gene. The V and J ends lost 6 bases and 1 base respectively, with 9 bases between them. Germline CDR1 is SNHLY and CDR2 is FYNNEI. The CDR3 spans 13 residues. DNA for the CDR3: TGTGCCAGCAGGCGAGAGTCCCAAGAGACCCAGTACTTC. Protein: CASRRESQETQYF.

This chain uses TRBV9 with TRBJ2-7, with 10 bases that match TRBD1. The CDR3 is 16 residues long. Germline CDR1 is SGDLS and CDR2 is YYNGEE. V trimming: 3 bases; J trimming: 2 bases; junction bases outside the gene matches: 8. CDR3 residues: CASSAGQGLPTYEQYF. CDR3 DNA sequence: TGTGCCAGCAGCGCGGGACAGGGGTTACCCACCTACGAGCAGTACTTC. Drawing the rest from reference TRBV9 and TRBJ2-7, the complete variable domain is DSGVTQTPKHLITATGQRVTLRCSPRSGDLSVYWYQQSLDQGLQFLIQYYNGEERAKGNILERFSAQQFPDLHSELNLSSLELGDSALYFCASSAGQGLPTYEQYFGPGTRLTVT.

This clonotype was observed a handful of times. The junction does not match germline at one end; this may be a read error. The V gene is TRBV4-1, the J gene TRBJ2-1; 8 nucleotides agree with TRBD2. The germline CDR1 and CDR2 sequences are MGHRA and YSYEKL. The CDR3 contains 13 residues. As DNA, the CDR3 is TGCGCCAGCAGCCAAGATCCCCGGGGGGGCCTCGTCTTC. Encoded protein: CASSQDPRGGLVF.

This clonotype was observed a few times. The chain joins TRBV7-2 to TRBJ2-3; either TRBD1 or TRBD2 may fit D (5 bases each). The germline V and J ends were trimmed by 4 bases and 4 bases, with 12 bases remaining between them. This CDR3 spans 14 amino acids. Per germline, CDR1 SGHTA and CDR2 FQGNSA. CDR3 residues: CASSWGPAADTQYF. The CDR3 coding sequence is TGTGCCAGCAGCTGGGGACCAGCGGCAGATACGCAGTATTTT. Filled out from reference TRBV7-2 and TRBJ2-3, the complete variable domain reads GAGVSQSPSNKVTEKGKDVELRCDPISGHTALYWYRQSLGQGLEFLIYFQGNSAPDKSGLPSDRFSAERTGGSVSTLTIQRTQQEDSAVYLCASSWGPAADTQYFGPGTRLTVL.

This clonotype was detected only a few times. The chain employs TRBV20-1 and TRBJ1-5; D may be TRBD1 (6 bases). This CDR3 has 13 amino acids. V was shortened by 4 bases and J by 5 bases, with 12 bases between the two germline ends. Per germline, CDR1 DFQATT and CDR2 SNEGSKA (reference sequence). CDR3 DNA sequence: TGCAGTGCTACTACAGGGATGTATCAGCCCCAGCATTTT. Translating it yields CSATTGMYQPQHF.

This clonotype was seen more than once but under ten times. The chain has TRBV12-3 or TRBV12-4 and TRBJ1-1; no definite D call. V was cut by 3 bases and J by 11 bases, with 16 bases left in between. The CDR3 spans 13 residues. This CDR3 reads CASSFEGPKLAFF. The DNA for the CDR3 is TGTGCCAGCAGTTTCGAGGGCCCCAAATTGGCTTTCTTT.

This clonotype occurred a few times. In DNA form, the CDR3 reads TGCAGTGCAGACAGGGGGCCCGGGGAGCTGTTTTTT. Its protein is CSADRGPGELFF. The rearrangement links TRBV29-1 to TRBJ2-2, with 10 bases fitting TRBD1. Per the germline V gene, CDR1 is SQVTM and CDR2 is ANQGSEA. This CDR3 is 12 amino acids long.